This T cell receptor beta chain was observed in a study of T cells after yellow fever vaccination. The CDR3 covers 14 residues. Deletions cut 5 bases from V and 9 bases from J, with 17 bases between. Germline CDR1 is SGHTA and CDR2 is FQGNSA. In its sample, this clonotype was seen a few times. Using its own MiXCR run on the 5' RACE reads, TCRdb lists one record per CDR3 protein. Of about 210,000 distinct CDR3 sequences listed, roughly 6.2% are singletons. The rearrangement links TRBV7-2 to TRBJ2-1; possible D gene TRBD2, 5 bases. This sample comprised CD4+ T cells sorted from PBMCs, obtained on the day of the yellow fever booster vaccination. The sequence was collected from a man younger than 45 who received the YFV17D yellow fever vaccine. The CDR3 bases are TGTGCCAGCAGCCCCCGGAACGGGATGGTTGAGCAGTTCTTC. Translated, it gives CASSPRNGMVEQFF. The full variable domain, its missing parts supplied by reference TRBV7-2 and TRBJ2-1, is GAGVSQSPSNKVTEKGKDVELRCDPISGHTALYWYRQSLGQGLEFLIYFQGNSAPDKSGLPSDRFSAERTGGSVSTLTIQRTQQEDSAVYLCASSPRNGMVEQFFGPGTRLTVL.